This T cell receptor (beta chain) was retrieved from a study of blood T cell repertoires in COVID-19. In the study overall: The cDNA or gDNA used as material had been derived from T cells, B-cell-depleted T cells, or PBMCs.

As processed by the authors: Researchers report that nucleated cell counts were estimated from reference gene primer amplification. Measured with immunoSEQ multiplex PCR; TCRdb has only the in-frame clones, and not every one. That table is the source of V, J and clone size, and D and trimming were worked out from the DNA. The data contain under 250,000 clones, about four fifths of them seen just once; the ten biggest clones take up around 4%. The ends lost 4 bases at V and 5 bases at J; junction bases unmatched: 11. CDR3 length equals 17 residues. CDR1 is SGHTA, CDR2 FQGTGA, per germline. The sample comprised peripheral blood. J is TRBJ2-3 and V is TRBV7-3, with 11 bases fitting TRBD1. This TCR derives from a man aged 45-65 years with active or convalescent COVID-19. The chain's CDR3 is CASSSNSGQGAGDTQYF. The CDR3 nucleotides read TGTGCCAGCAGCTCCAATAGTGGACAGGGGGCGGGAGATACGCAGTATTTT. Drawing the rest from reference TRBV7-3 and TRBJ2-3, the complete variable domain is GAGVSQTPSNKVTEKGKYVELRCDPISGHTALYWYRQSLGQGPEFLIYFQGTGAADDSGLPNDRFFAVRPEGSVSTLKIQRTERGDSAVYLCASSSNSGQGAGDTQYFGPGTRLTVL.